This T cell receptor beta chain was sequenced during a study of shared clonotypes between healthy human individuals. The study, taken as a whole, reports: Despite large depth, rarefaction showed incomplete sorted-subset sequencing. Some clonotypes were shared by all four sorted-subset donors, while others were not shared. The non-shared ones had lower generation probabilities than the shared ones.

CDR1 is SGHRS and CDR2 is YFSETQ in the germline V gene. The V end lost 0 bases, the J end lost 0 bases, and 4 bases lay between the germline ends. The CDR3 covers 14 residues. For this clone: The antigen is unknown.

Produced via immunoSEQ multiplex PCR; TCRdb's table is partial and in-frame only. The repertoire consists of about 1 million clones, with approximately 76% occurring once and the leading ten covering less than 1.5%. Input material: memory CD4+ T cells sorted from blood. Subset reported: CD45RA-negative fraction. The sequence derives from a man aged 18 to 30 in good health. The rearrangement links TRBV5-1 to TRBJ2-1, with D unresolved. CDR3 coding DNA: TGCGCCAGCAGCTTGGAGGTCTCCTACAATGAGCAGTTCTTC. Amino acid sequence: CASSLEVSYNEQFF.